One and the same sample provided the 27 T cell receptor beta chains below, sequenced in a study of response to subunit inactivated influenza vaccine. Via MiXCR, TCRdb re-called the RT-PCR reads, giving one row per CDR3 protein. The sample lists more than 250,000 distinct CDR3 sequences; around a fifth were seen once. Sequences were derived from PBMCs from blood, sampled less than 22 months after vaccination. These receptors were collected from a man between 50 and 75 years old who received an inactivated influenza vaccine.

The chain uses TRBV19 and TRBJ1-6; the match to TRBD1 covers 8 bases. Germline V gene sequence: CDR1 LNHDA, CDR2 SQIVND (reference sequence). This CDR3 has 15 residues. The trim removed 4 bases at V and 10 bases at J, leaving 9 bases unmatched. The CDR3 loop reads CASSNRAGGLSPLHF. The CDR3 region has the DNA TGTGCCAGTAGTAATAGGGCAGGGGGCCTCTCACCCCTCCACTTT.

The chain is built from TRBV27 and TRBJ2-7; 8 nucleotides match TRBD1. Germline loops: CDR1 MNHEY, CDR2 SMNVEV (reference sequence). The CDR3 loop spans 14 amino acids. The ends lost 0 bases at V and 2 bases at J; junction bases unmatched: 0. The CDR3 DNA sequence: TGTGCCAGCAGTTTATCCAGGGGGCCCTACGAGCAGTACTTC. It translates to CASSLSRGPYEQYF.

This clonotype was recorded many times. The CDR3 region has the DNA TGTGCCAGCAGCGCCACGCGGGAAGGGGCCCAGCATTTT. Protein sequence: CASSATREGAQHF. V is TRBV9 and J is TRBJ1-5, with D possibly being TRBD1 (5 bases). The CDR3 loop spans 13 amino acids. CDR1 SGDLS and CDR2 YYNGEE come from the germline V gene. V was trimmed by 3 bases and J by 11 bases, leaving 15 bases between them.

This clonotype turned up a few times. CDR3 DNA sequence: TGTGCCAGCAGCTTTCAAGCGCTGGACAATGAGCAGTTCTTC. This gives the protein CASSFQALDNEQFF. The chain has TRBV7-8 and TRBJ2-1; D is unresolved. In germline, CDR1 is SGHVS, CDR2 FQNEAQ. The length of the CDR3 is 14 residues. V gave up 3 bases and J gave up 5 bases, with 11 bases separating them.

There are a few counts of this clonotype. This chain joins TRBV20-1 and TRBJ1-4; D is ambiguous. CDR3 length: 13 amino acids. Germline V lookup: CDR1 DFQATT, CDR2 SNEGSKA (reference sequence). Trimming cost V 6 bases and J 5 bases, with 13 bases left between them. The CDR3 DNA follows: TGCAGTGCCAGACCTGGGTTGAATGAAAAACTGTTTTTT. As protein: CSARPGLNEKLFF.

This clonotype was picked up a small number of times. The gene calls are TRBV19 and TRBJ1-2, with D perhaps matching TRBD1 (6 bases). The germline V and J ends were trimmed by 7 bases and 3 bases, with 12 bases remaining between them. Germline CDR1 reads LNHDA; CDR2 reads SQIVND (reference sequence). This CDR3 spans 13 amino acids. The CDR3, as DNA: TGTGCCAGTATCGGGGACACTTACTATGGCTACACCTTC. This translates into CASIGDTYYGYTF.

The J gene is TRBJ1-1, the V gene TRBV6-2 or TRBV6-3; 8 bases map to TRBD1. The ends lost 6 bases at V and 7 bases at J; junction bases unmatched: 7. The CDR3 has 13 residues. CDR1 is MNHEY and CDR2 is SVGEGT in the germline V gene. The CDR3 bases are TGTGCCAGCAGACGCAGGGGGCAAAATGAAGCTTTCTTT. It codes for CASRRRGQNEAFF.

The table lists this clonotype with many counts. The chain joins TRBV5-5 to TRBJ1-2; no firm D call. V gave up 4 bases and J gave up 4 bases, with 11 bases separating them. The CDR3 length is 13 residues. The V gene's germline CDR1 is SGHKS and CDR2 YYEKEE (reference sequence). The CDR3 DNA follows: TGTGCCAGCAGCGACCAAGTCAGCTATGGCTACACCTTC. It codes for CASSDQVSYGYTF.

J is TRBJ2-7 and V is TRBV7-2, with TRBD1 matching over 10 bases. Germline CDR1 and CDR2: SGHTA and FQGNSA. There are 17 residues in the CDR3. The V segment lost 3 bases and the J segment 2 bases; nucleotides outside the gene matches: 10. This chain's CDR3 is CASSFATGTGATYEQYF. The CDR3 DNA is TGTGCCAGCAGCTTTGCGACCGGGACAGGGGCGACCTACGAGCAGTACTTC.

The chain is built from TRBV6-2 or TRBV6-3 and TRBJ2-3; possibly TRBD1 or TRBD2 for D (5 bases each). The germline V gene has CDR1 MNHEY and CDR2 SVGEGT. This CDR3 spans 14 amino acids. V was clipped by 6 bases and J by 0 bases, with 10 bases between them. Written as DNA, the CDR3 is TGTGCCAGCAGCGGGACCCGAAGCACAGATACGCAGTATTTT. This codes for CASSGTRSTDTQYF.

V is TRBV19 and J is TRBJ2-6; D is unclear. Germline loops: CDR1 LNHDA, CDR2 SQIVND (reference sequence). The CDR3 contains 12 residues. The V end lost 6 bases, the J end lost 3 bases, and 3 bases lay between the germline ends. CDR3 sequence: CASSVGANVLTF. DNA of the CDR3: TGTGCCAGTAGCGTTGGGGCCAACGTCCTGACTTTC. Using reference TRBV19 and TRBJ2-6 for the parts outside the CDR3, the full variable domain is DGGITQSPKYLFRKEGQNVTLSCEQNLNHDAMYWYRQDPGQGLRLIYYSQIVNDFQKGDIAEGYSVSREKKESFPLTVTSAQKNPTAFYLCASSVGANVLTFGAGSRLTVL.

This clonotype has ten or more counts. The chain is built from TRBV29-1 and TRBJ2-5; D is possibly TRBD2 (7 bases). The CDR3 extends over 14 amino acids. Germline CDR1 and CDR2: SQVTM and ANQGSEA. Between the trimmed V and J ends, which lost 7 bases and 10 bases, there was a span of 25 bases. The CDR3 DNA reads TGCAGCGCCGAAGGGGTTTTCGGGGGGCGTAGCCAGTACTTC. Amino acid sequence: CSAEGVFGGRSQYF.

CDR3 in amino acids: CASSETSLYEQFF. The CDR3, as DNA: TGTGCCAGCAGCGAGACTAGCTTGTATGAGCAGTTCTTC. This chain uses TRBV9 with TRBJ2-1, with 7 bases lining up with TRBD2. The junction had 5 bases not matched to a gene; V was cut back by 3 bases and J by 8 bases. Germline values: CDR1 SGDLS, CDR2 YYNGEE. The CDR3 consists of 13 residues.

The DNA for the CDR3 is TGCGCCAGCAGCTTGCGGGGGGACCCCGGTGCCTACAATGAGCAGTTCTTC. This gives the protein CASSLRGDPGAYNEQFF. V usage is TRBV5-1 and J usage is TRBJ2-1; 7 bases align to TRBD2. Germline CDR1 SGHRS, CDR2 YFSETQ. CDR3 length equals 17 residues. V lost 1 base, J lost 2 bases, and 9 bases stayed unmatched.

The chain joins TRBV15 to TRBJ1-6; TRBD1 is a possible D gene (6 bases). Trimming removed 0 bases at V and 7 bases at J, with 10 bases between. The length of the CDR3 is 15 residues. Germline CDR1 reads LNHNV; CDR2 reads YYDKDF (reference sequence). This CDR3 reads CATSREGGGNSPLHF. CDR3 nucleotide sequence: TGTGCCACCAGCAGAGAAGGGGGAGGGAATTCACCCCTCCACTTT.

The CDR3 DNA follows: TGTGCCAGCAGTTACAAACTGGGCAGGGGTCAGAACTATGGCTACACCTTC. Translated: CASSYKLGRGQNYGYTF. The chain carries TRBV6-5 and TRBJ1-2; D possibly corresponds to TRBD1 (6 bases). The CDR3 contains 17 residues. Germline V CDR1 and CDR2: MNHEY, SVGAGI. Trimming stripped 2 bases from V and 2 bases from J, with 18 bases between.

This sequence joins TRBV5-5 and TRBJ2-1; 10 bases line up with TRBD1. The CDR3 consists of 15 residues. V lost 3 bases to trimming and J lost 8 bases; unmatched junction nucleotides: 8. The germline gives CDR1 SGHKS, CDR2 YYEKEE (reference sequence). In DNA, the CDR3 is TGTGCCAGCAGCTCGGGCGGGACAGGGGTCTATGAGCAGTTCTTC. Protein: CASSSGGTGVYEQFF.

The gene calls are TRBV7-2 and TRBJ2-3; maybe TRBD1 (6 bases). Trimming stripped 6 bases from V and 1 base from J, with 14 bases between. CDR3 size: 15 residues. The germline V gene has CDR1 SGHTA and CDR2 FQGNSA. CDR3 amino acids: CASRAGVRGTDTQYF. DNA for the CDR3: TGTGCCAGCAGAGCAGGGGTTAGGGGCACAGATACGCAGTATTTT.

This clonotype showed up many times. The CDR3 loop reads CASSLRSGGEIGFF. The CDR3 coding sequence is TGTGCCAGCAGTTTAAGAAGCGGGGGGGAGATCGGGTTCTTC. The rearrangement links TRBV12-3 or TRBV12-4 to TRBJ2-1; 10 bases fit TRBD2. This CDR3 spans 14 amino acids. V gave up 2 bases and J gave up 15 bases; unmatched junction bases: 10.

This clonotype was observed a few times. V gene TRBV6-2 or TRBV6-3 combines with J gene TRBJ2-2; 10 nucleotides agree with TRBD2. V lost 0 bases to trimming and J lost 0 bases; unmatched junction nucleotides: 7. In germline, CDR1 is MNHEY, CDR2 SVGEGT. The CDR3 is 19 residues long. For the CDR3, the DNA is TGTGCCAGCAGTTACTCGAGATCAAGCGGGAGGGCGAACACCGGGGAGCTGTTTTTT. Translated: CASSYSRSSGRANTGELFF.

This chain connects TRBV5-1 to TRBJ1-5; weak D call: TRBD1 (6 bases). CDR3 size: 13 residues. V gave up 5 bases and J gave up 5 bases, with 11 bases separating them. Germline CDR1 reads SGHRS; CDR2 reads YFSETQ. In DNA form, the CDR3 reads TGCGCCAGCAGTTCGGGGGCAGATCAGCCCCAGCATTTT. It yields the protein CASSSGADQPQHF.

This clonotype was recorded a few times. The chain combines TRBV20-1 with TRBJ2-7; TRBD2 matches at 11 bases. J lost 0 bases, V lost 3 bases, and 4 bases had no gene match. Germline V CDR1 and CDR2: DFQATT, SNEGSKA (reference sequence). This CDR3 has 15 residues. As DNA, the CDR3 is TGCAGTGCTAGTCGCCTAGCGGGGGGCTCCTACGAGCAGTACTTC. It is translated as CSASRLAGGSYEQYF.

The gene calls are TRBV28 and TRBJ1-6, with unresolved D. The CDR3 has 13 amino acids. Germline values: CDR1 MDHEN, CDR2 SYDVKM. Trimming pared 5 bases from V and 10 bases from J, leaving 12 bases between. CDR3 residues: CASSPPRRSPLHF. The CDR3 region has the DNA TGTGCCAGCAGTCCCCCCAGGAGGTCACCCCTCCACTTT. The full variable domain, its missing parts supplied by reference TRBV28 and TRBJ1-6, is DVKVTQSSRYLVKRTGEKVFLECVQDMDHENMFWYRQDPGLGLRLIYFSYDVKMKEKGDIPEGYSVSREKKERFSLILESASTNQTSMYLCASSPPRRSPLHFGNGTRLTVT.

This chain links TRBV5-4 with TRBJ1-2; TRBD1 matches at 8 bases. The germline CDR1 and CDR2 sequences are SGHNT and YYREEE (reference sequence). The CDR3 covers 14 residues. V dropped 8 bases and J dropped 6; count of bases not matched to a gene: 12. For the CDR3, the DNA is TGTGCCAGGAGATCTGGACAGGGCTATGATGGCTACACCTTC. Its translation is CARRSGQGYDGYTF. Complete variable domain (other parts from reference TRBV5-4 and TRBJ1-2): ETGVTQSPTHLIKTRGQQVTLRCSSQSGHNTVSWYQQALGQGPQFIFQYYREEENGRGNFPPRFSGLQFPNYSSELNVNALELDDSALYLCARRSGQGYDGYTFGSGTRLTVV.

This clonotype appeared many times. The chain couples TRBV27 to TRBJ1-6, with D unresolved. CDR3 length equals 16 residues. The V gene lost 6 bases and the J gene lost 9 bases, with 21 bases spanning the gap. Per germline, CDR1 MNHEY and CDR2 SMNVEV (reference sequence). The CDR3 region is CASRSARTVKGSPLHF. The CDR3 bases are TGTGCCAGCAGGAGTGCCAGGACGGTGAAAGGTTCACCCCTCCACTTT.

This clonotype turned up a few times. V gene TRBV12-3 or TRBV12-4 combines with J gene TRBJ1-4; a possible D gene is TRBD1 (5 bases). V was cut by 8 bases and J by 4 bases, with 14 bases left in between. The CDR3 runs 14 residues. The CDR3 DNA reads as TGTGCCAGCGGACACGGAGCAAATAATGAAAAACTGTTTTTT. This translates into CASGHGANNEKLFF.

This clonotype was picked up a small number of times. The V gene is TRBV19, the J gene TRBJ1-2; 7 nucleotides match TRBD1. V dropped 7 bases and J dropped 1; count of bases not matched to a gene: 9. CDR1 is LNHDA, CDR2 SQIVND, per germline (reference sequence). This CDR3 has 15 amino acids. The DNA for the CDR3 is TGTGCCAGTACCCCGGAGGGGACAGATAACTATGGCTACACCTTC. Translation gives CASTPEGTDNYGYTF.